Listed below are T cell receptor beta chains from one sample, sequenced in a study of T cell responses to AZD1222 COVID-19 vaccine. Data came from immunoSEQ multiplex PCR; TCRdb stores just in-frame clones and leaves some out. The repertoire holds some 170,000 clones, with about 93% as singletons. The sample was peripheral blood, taken 28 days after the second dose of the MenACWY control vaccine. Receptors originate from an adult who received the MenACWY meningococcal vaccine as a control. Each CDR3 is given without its conserved first and last residue. Some rows mark clone size as missing; the rest say once, few, many or name a class of expanded clone.

many	TRBV2	TRBJ1-2	ASLGQLGYT
.	TRBV2	TRBJ2-7	ASSLQGAEQY
.	TRBV7-6	TRBJ1-2	ASSLVIVLGVRDYGYT
once	TRBV5-8	TRBJ1-5	ASSLRPGNQPQH
.	TRBV30	TRBJ1-1	AWSGSSGSEAF
.	TRBV7-9	TRBJ2-3	ASSQLAGLDTQY
.	TRBV30	TRBJ2-2	AWSFITGELF
few	TRBV29-1	TRBJ1-1	SVRDPGTANTEAF
.	TRBV6-1	TRBJ1-6	ASSELVGGINSPLH
.	TRBV7-2	TRBJ1-2	ASSFWTGGDYGYT
.	TRBV28	TRBJ1-5	ASSLAGFRGEPQH
.	TRBV4-1	TRBJ1-2	ASSQSPGTGTNYGYT
.	TRBV18	TRBJ1-3	ASSAPPWGNTIY
.	TRBV6-2/TRBV6-3	TRBJ2-3	ASSSSGQGARTDTQY
.	TRBV18	TRBJ1-2	ASSSLNLDRADGYT
.	TRBV3-1/TRBV3-2	TRBJ1-1	ASSQTGTLYTEAF
once	TRBV4-2	TRBJ1-2	ASSTRQGDYGYT
.	TRBV5-1	TRBJ1-3	ASSLGQGRPPGNTIY
.	TRBV4-1	TRBJ1-1	ASSRTPGQGFQGTEAF
.	TRBV28	TRBJ1-2	ASSLGQADYYGYT
.	TRBV12-3/TRBV12-4	TRBJ1-1	ASSFLENTEAF
.	TRBV4-2	TRBJ1-4	ASSQDRAAEKLF
.	TRBV15	TRBJ2-5	ATSRDLRFGGTQY
.	TRBV7-9	TRBJ2-5	ASSLAPGPQETQY
.	TRBV30	TRBJ1-5	AWSVRQELGQPQH
.	TRBV9	TRBJ2-2	ASSVGQGASGELF
.	TRBV3-1/TRBV3-2	TRBJ2-6	ASSQKRQPRSGANVLT
.	TRBV3-1/TRBV3-2	TRBJ1-2	ASSPLRGNYGYT
.	TRBV4-1	TRBJ2-1	ASSQTGASDNEQF
.	TRBV7-8	TRBJ1-5	ASSRGQSYQPQH
.	TRBV30	TRBJ2-7	AWSPQTYEQY
.	TRBV6-5	TRBJ2-1	ATRVRDRVYNEQF
.	TRBV5-6	TRBJ2-6	ASSGTGKTGANVLT
few	TRBV4-2	TRBJ1-6	ASSSHLGQRDSPLH
.	TRBV5-5	TRBJ2-1	ASSLAGRTGQF
.	TRBV18	TRBJ2-1	ASSPLGLELREQF
.	TRBV6-5	TRBJ1-4	ASSEDRSNEKLF
.	TRBV7-6	TRBJ2-1	ASSRFRDRVPYNEQF
.	TRBV6-5	TRBJ1-6	ASSYSSRGASPLH
.	TRBV18	TRBJ2-2	ASSPGQRHTGELF
.	TRBV30	TRBJ2-3	AWNQGGTQY
.	TRBV6-5	TRBJ1-1	ASSPLMNTEAF
.	TRBV7-2	TRBJ1-1	ASSLAPGSAF
.	TRBV19	TRBJ1-5	ASSGVPVKLIYSNQPQH
.	TRBV7-9	TRBJ1-1	ASNLGAMNTEAF
.	TRBV19	TRBJ1-2	ASSTGDSNYGYT
.	TRBV2	TRBJ1-4	ASSVDTVNEKLF
.	TRBV10-2	TRBJ1-3	ASRETGSGNTIY
.	TRBV2	TRBJ2-2	ASEELAGELF
.	TRBV11-2	TRBJ2-2	ASSTQIYAGELF